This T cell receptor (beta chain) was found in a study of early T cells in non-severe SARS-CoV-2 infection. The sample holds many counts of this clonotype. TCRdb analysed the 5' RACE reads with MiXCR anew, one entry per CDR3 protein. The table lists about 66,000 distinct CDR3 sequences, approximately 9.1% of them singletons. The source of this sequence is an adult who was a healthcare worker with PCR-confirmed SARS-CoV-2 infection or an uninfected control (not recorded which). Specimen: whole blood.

For the CDR3, the DNA is TGCAGTGTAAAGAAGGGAACCTATGAAAAACTGTTTTTT. It translates to CSVKKGTYEKLFF. The chain combines TRBV20-1 with TRBJ1-4; no clear D gene. The CDR3 runs to 13 residues. Germline V gene data show CDR1 as DFQATT and CDR2 as SNEGSKA (reference sequence). V was pared by 7 bases and J by 6 bases, with 15 bases between.